Shown below are 21 T cell receptor beta chains from a single sample sequenced in a study of blood T cell repertoires in COVID-19. The protocol was immunoSEQ multiplex PCR, while the TCRdb copy is restricted to in-frame clones and leaves out a portion. Seen here are about 150,000 clones, 65% to 90% observed once, and the top ten hold about 8.4%. Sequenced input: peripheral blood. Every receptor here comes from a woman aged 60-75 years with active or convalescent COVID-19.

The chain is built from TRBV7-8 and TRBJ1-1; D not certain. The germline V gene encodes CDR1 SGHVS and CDR2 FQNEAQ. Trimming cost V 4 bases and J 4 bases, with 16 bases left between them. CDR3 length: 15 amino acids. CDR3 nucleotide sequence: TGTGCCAGCAGCTCCCCGGGAGGGCAAGGCACTGAAGCTTTCTTT. Translated, it gives CASSSPGGQGTEAFF.

V gene TRBV6-4 combines with J gene TRBJ2-3; 9 bases map to TRBD2. The germline V gene encodes CDR1 MRHNA and CDR2 SNTAGT. Trimming cost V 0 bases and J 1 base; bases outside gene matches: 2. The length of the CDR3 is 16 residues. Written as DNA, the CDR3 is TGTGCCAGCAGTGACTCGGGCGGGAGGGGCACAGATACGCAGTATTTT. Translated, it gives CASSDSGGRGTDTQYF.

The V and J genes are TRBV29-1 and TRBJ2-7; TRBD2 is a possible D gene (6 bases). The V gene lost 3 bases and the J gene lost 4 bases, with 13 bases spanning the gap. The CDR3 loop spans 13 amino acids. Germline CDR1 is SQVTM and CDR2 is ANQGSEA. The DNA of the CDR3 is TGCAGCGTTGAGCCTAGCGAAGGGTACGAGCAGTACTTC. The encoded protein is CSVEPSEGYEQYF.

V usage is TRBV6-5 and J usage is TRBJ1-5; D unresolved. This CDR3 spans 13 amino acids. Germline V gene sequence: CDR1 MNHEY, CDR2 SVGAGI. Trimming stripped 8 bases from V and 8 bases from J, with 16 bases between. CDR3 sequence (DNA): TGTGCCAGCCTCGAGGGCCACAGCAAGCCCCAGCATTTT. As protein: CASLEGHSKPQHF.

This clone was detected once. V is TRBV5-4 and J is TRBJ2-5; D remains ambiguous. With 3 bases removed from V and 4 bases from J, the gap between germline ends came to 4 bases. Germline CDR1 reads SGHNT; CDR2 reads YYREEE (reference sequence). This CDR3 region has 11 residues. The CDR3 DNA is TGTGCCAGCAGCTCGGGAGAGACCCAGTACTTC. Translating it yields CASSSGETQYF.

The V call is TRBV7-2, the J call TRBJ2-1; D is ambiguous. V was clipped by 4 bases and J by 4 bases, with 11 bases between them. Germline V gene lookup returns CDR1 SGHTA and CDR2 FQGNSA. This CDR3 region has 14 residues. The chain's CDR3 is CASSSQITYNEQFF. The CDR3 DNA sequence: TGTGCCAGCAGCTCTCAGATTACGTACAATGAGCAGTTCTTC. Complete variable domain (other parts from reference TRBV7-2 and TRBJ2-1): GAGVSQSPSNKVTEKGKDVELRCDPISGHTALYWYRQSLGQGLEFLIYFQGNSAPDKSGLPSDRFSAERTGGSVSTLTIQRTQQEDSAVYLCASSSQITYNEQFFGPGTRLTVL.

The chain is built from TRBV7-2 and TRBJ2-7; 11 nucleotides agree with TRBD2. Germline V CDR1 and CDR2: SGHTA, FQGNSA. The V gene end was trimmed by 5 bases and the J gene end by 0 bases; junction bases not matched to a gene: 3. This CDR3 contains 15 residues. The CDR3 protein is CASSPGLAVSYEQYF. In DNA form, the CDR3 reads TGTGCCAGCAGCCCGGGACTAGCGGTCTCCTACGAGCAGTACTTC.

The chain employs TRBV27 and TRBJ2-3, with unresolved D. CDR3 length: 15 residues. Germline loops: CDR1 MNHEY, CDR2 SMNVEV (reference sequence). V was shortened by 2 bases and J by 3 bases, with 12 bases between the two germline ends. The CDR3 sequence: CASSLVGGNTDTQYF. CDR3 bases: TGTGCCAGCAGTTTAGTTGGCGGAAATACAGATACGCAGTATTTT.

The V and J genes are TRBV18 and TRBJ1-2, with D unclear. The germline CDR1 and CDR2 sequences are KGHSH and LQKENI. CDR3 length: 14 residues. Between the trimmed V and J ends, which lost 6 bases and 0 bases, there was a span of 11 bases. The CDR3 region has the DNA TGTGCCAGCTCCCCGTCGGGAGCTAACTATGGCTACACCTTC. This translates into CASSPSGANYGYTF.

This chain uses TRBV5-1 with TRBJ2-1; a weak D match, TRBD1 (6 bases). Deletions cut 3 bases from V and 7 bases from J, with 8 bases between. Germline V gives CDR1 SGHRS, CDR2 YFSETQ. This CDR3 region has 12 residues. The CDR3 DNA reads as TGCGCCAGCAGCTCCCAGGGGAATGAGCAGTTCTTC. Protein sequence: CASSSQGNEQFF.

In this sample, this clone turned up once. This chain joins TRBV19 and TRBJ2-1; 7 bases fit TRBD1. In germline, CDR1 is LNHDA, CDR2 SQIVND (reference sequence). V gave up 5 bases and J gave up 5 bases; unmatched junction bases: 3. The CDR3 sequence is 13 residues long. In DNA form, the CDR3 reads TGTGCCAGTAGTTTGGGACAGAACAATGAGCAGTTCTTC. Residues: CASSLGQNNEQFF.

The V call is TRBV7-8, the J call TRBJ2-1; tentative D call: TRBD2 (5 bases). The germline gives CDR1 SGHVS, CDR2 FQNEAQ. V lost 1 base and J 8 bases, leaving 18 bases between the germline ends. CDR3 length: 16 residues. The CDR3 DNA is TGTGCCAGCAGCTTAGGAGGTAGCGCAACCTGGGATGAGCAGTTCTTC. Residues: CASSLGGSATWDEQFF. Filled out from reference TRBV7-8 and TRBJ2-1, the complete variable domain reads GAGVSQSPRYKVAKRGQDVALRCDPISGHVSLFWYQQALGQGPEFLTYFQNEAQLDKSGLPSDRFFAERPEGSVSTLKIQRTQQEDSAVYLCASSLGGSATWDEQFFGPGTRLTVL.

This chain connects TRBV5-1 to TRBJ2-2, with TRBD2 identical over 9 bases. The germline V gene encodes CDR1 SGHRS and CDR2 YFSETQ. V lost 4 bases to trimming and J lost 6 bases; unmatched junction nucleotides: 10. The CDR3 covers 16 residues. The CDR3 loop is CASSGSVLAGSGELFF. CDR3 nucleotides: TGCGCCAGCAGCGGGAGTGTGCTAGCGGGATCCGGGGAGCTGTTTTTT.

The chain combines TRBV9 with TRBJ1-1; D unresolved. Trimming shortened V by 4 bases and J by 4 bases, and 14 bases separated the two germline ends. CDR1 SGDLS and CDR2 YYNGEE come from the germline V gene. This CDR3 spans 14 amino acids. CDR3 bases: TGTGCCAGCAGCCCAGTAAAGGCGGGCACTGAAGCTTTCTTT. Protein sequence: CASSPVKAGTEAFF.

This sequence joins TRBV27 and TRBJ1-1; TRBD1 matches at 7 bases. V trimming: 0 bases; J trimming: 0 bases; junction bases outside the gene matches: 19. The CDR3 is 21 residues long. CDR1 is MNHEY, CDR2 SMNVEV, per germline (reference sequence). The CDR3 DNA sequence: TGTGCCAGCAGTTTATCTATTTTCCCCCGCCCGGGACAGAATATGAACACTGAAGCTTTCTTT. Translation: CASSLSIFPRPGQNMNTEAFF.

The chain is built from TRBV6-5 and TRBJ2-7, with a tentative D call TRBD1 (6 bases). CDR1 and CDR2 from the germline V gene are MNHEY and SVGAGI. This CDR3 has 13 amino acids. The V gene lost 4 bases and the J gene lost 6 bases, with 13 bases spanning the gap. CDR3 coding DNA: TGTGCCAGCAGTTTTAACAGGGCCATCGAGCAGTACTTC. Its translation is CASSFNRAIEQYF.

V is TRBV7-9 and J is TRBJ2-1; 8 nucleotides match TRBD2. Germline V gives CDR1 SEHNR, CDR2 FQNEAQ (reference sequence). V dropped 7 bases and J dropped 0; count of bases not matched to a gene: 5. This CDR3 region has 15 residues. Here the CDR3 reads CASTPGTSSYNEQFF. The CDR3 DNA is TGTGCCAGCACCCCTGGGACTAGCTCCTACAATGAGCAGTTCTTC. The full variable domain, with the rest looked up from reference TRBV7-9 and TRBJ2-1, is DTGVSQNPRHKITKRGQNVTFRCDPISEHNRLYWYRQTLGQGPEFLTYFQNEAQLEKSRLLSDRFSAERPKGSFSTLEIQRTEQGDSAMYLCASTPGTSSYNEQFFGPGTRLTVL.

The rearrangement links TRBV27 to TRBJ1-5; TRBD1 might be the D (6 bases). Trimming left V 0 bases short and J 4 bases short, with 28 bases between. Germline CDR1 is MNHEY and CDR2 is SMNVEV (reference sequence). This CDR3 comprises 21 residues. The CDR3 here is CASSLSPPLDRESIGNQPQHF. CDR3 DNA sequence: TGTGCCAGCAGTTTATCCCCGCCCTTGGACAGAGAGTCGATAGGGAATCAGCCCCAGCATTTT.

The V and J genes are TRBV7-9 and TRBJ2-1, with D perhaps TRBD2 (5 bases). V lost 5 bases to trimming and J lost 0 bases, with 14 bases between them. Germline lookup yields CDR1 SEHNR and CDR2 FQNEAQ (reference sequence). CDR3 length: 16 residues. The chain's CDR3 is CASSPARGSSYNEQFF. CDR3 bases: TGTGCCAGCAGCCCCGCCCGAGGGAGCTCCTACAATGAGCAGTTCTTC.

This chain links TRBV19 with TRBJ1-1; 7 nucleotides line up with TRBD1. CDR3 length: 14 amino acids. Germline V gene sequence: CDR1 LNHDA, CDR2 SQIVND (reference sequence). V shed 6 bases, J shed 1 base, and the junction held 5 bases outside the gene matches. The chain's CDR3 is CASRLGQTNTEAFF. CDR3 coding DNA: TGTGCCAGTAGATTGGGACAGACGAACACTGAAGCTTTCTTT. The whole variable domain, remainder taken from reference TRBV19 and TRBJ1-1, is DGGITQSPKYLFRKEGQNVTLSCEQNLNHDAMYWYRQDPGQGLRLIYYSQIVNDFQKGDIAEGYSVSREKKESFPLTVTSAQKNPTAFYLCASRLGQTNTEAFFGQGTRLTVV.

This chain connects TRBV10-3 to TRBJ1-1, with TRBD1 as a possible D gene (5 bases). Germline lookup yields CDR1 ENHRY and CDR2 SYGVKD. V was cut by 6 bases and J by 1 base, with 9 bases left in between. The CDR3 sequence is 13 residues long. The CDR3 spells CAIRLTENTEAFF. The CDR3 region has the DNA TGTGCCATCAGGTTGACAGAGAACACTGAAGCTTTCTTT.